The rows below give T cell receptor beta chains drawn from one sample of a study of T cells in Graves' hyperthyroidism and ophthalmopathy. Via MiXCR, TCRdb re-called the multiplex PCR reads, giving one row per CDR3 protein. The sample records 500,000 to 750,000 distinct CDR3 sequences, 46% being singletons. The sequenced sample consisted of peripheral blood or thyroid tissue (not recorded which). The receptors originated from a woman between 18 and 29 years old with Graves' hyperthyroidism. CDR3s leave out the opening cysteine and the closing phenylalanine or tryptophan.

CDR3 protein,V gene,J gene
ASSRVVEEDYGYT,TRBV6-2/TRBV6-3,TRBJ1-2
ASSLWGAEQY,TRBV7-9,TRBJ2-7
SAKEAGQGSEGETQY,TRBV20-1,TRBJ2-5
ASSRTGTYDLNEQF,TRBV11-2,TRBJ2-1
ASSLDQGADGYT,TRBV19,TRBJ1-2
ASSLDRVLAGVMQETQY,TRBV24-1,TRBJ2-5
ASRTGTGEGHTIY,TRBV11-2,TRBJ1-3
ASSLDRGQSTTTEAF,TRBV5-4,TRBJ1-1
ASSLPGGTGHNEQF,TRBV7-3,TRBJ2-1
ASSLGTESYEQY,TRBV11-2,TRBJ2-7
ASSDGNYGANVLT,TRBV2,TRBJ2-6
ASSIGPRTGELF,TRBV19,TRBJ2-2
AISESGGSMNTEAF,TRBV10-3,TRBJ1-1
ASSFSADTASYEQY,TRBV7-9,TRBJ2-7